This T cell receptor (beta chain) was captured in a study of radiotherapy plus CTLA-4 blockade in lung cancer. General study results and limits: Clones of tumor-derived TCRs expanded in blood after radiotherapy plus ipilimumab.

Focal radiation plus CTLA-4 blockade with ipilimumab was administered to patients who had chemo-refractory metastatic non-small-cell lung cancer. Sequenced by immunoSEQ multiplex PCR; TCRdb stores in-frame clones only, minus some. This sample has about 87,000 clones; around 84% occur once, and the top ten carry approximately 15%. The table lists this clone with a count of one. What it binds is unknown. This sequence originates from a human donor with non-small cell lung cancer that progressed on radiotherapy plus ipilimumab. The sample consisted of peripheral blood, taken from a patient treated with radiotherapy plus ipilimumab.

CDR3 sequence: CASSIGGQAMAEAFF. The CDR3 nucleotides are TGTGCCAGTAGTATCGGGGGACAGGCCATGGCTGAAGCTTTCTTT. The chain is built from TRBV19 and TRBJ1-1; the match to TRBD1 covers 8 bases. V shed 3 bases and J 6 bases; nucleotides not matched to a gene: 9. The CDR3 consists of 15 residues. Germline CDR1 LNHDA, CDR2 SQIVND (reference sequence).